What follows are 18 T cell receptor beta chains derived from one specimen sequenced in a study of T cell repertoires in cytomegalovirus infection. Via MiXCR, TCRdb re-called the reads, giving one row per CDR3 protein. The sample consists of about 260,000 distinct CDR3 sequences, around 9% of them appearing once. The specimen was PBMCs. Receptor source: a human donor in good health (CMV status not recorded). Some clones in this sample may be carry-over from other donors' samples.

The table lists this clonotype with many counts. The chain recombines TRBV28 with TRBJ2-3; D not resolved. This CDR3 contains 15 residues. The V gene lost 3 bases and the J gene lost 1 base, with 11 bases spanning the gap. CDR1 and CDR2 (germline): MDHEN, SYDVKM. CDR3 region: CASSLGSIGTDTQYF. The CDR3 DNA follows: TGTGCCAGCAGTTTGGGCAGTATTGGCACAGATACGCAGTATTTT.

This clonotype has at least ten counts. This chain uses TRBV12-3 or TRBV12-4 with TRBJ2-1, with 11 bases aligning to TRBD2. The V and J ends lost 2 bases and 9 bases, in that order; junction bases with no gene match: 3. The CDR3 has 14 residues. The CDR3 DNA sequence: TGTGCCAGCAGTTTAATAGCGGGGGGGAGTGAGCAGTTCTTC. It yields the protein CASSLIAGGSEQFF.

This clonotype was seen only a few times. This chain uses TRBV19 with TRBJ2-5, with 7 bases lining up with TRBD1. V shed 3 bases and J 2 bases; nucleotides not matched to a gene: 3. The CDR3 consists of 14 residues. Germline V gives CDR1 LNHDA, CDR2 SQIVND (reference sequence). In nucleotides, the CDR3 is TGTGCCAGTAGTATTGGGGGACAGCAAGAGACCCAGTACTTC. Translated, it gives CASSIGGQQETQYF. Based on the CDR3 plus reference TRBV19 and TRBJ2-5, the full variable domain is DGGITQSPKYLFRKEGQNVTLSCEQNLNHDAMYWYRQDPGQGLRLIYYSQIVNDFQKGDIAEGYSVSREKKESFPLTVTSAQKNPTAFYLCASSIGGQQETQYFGPGTRLLVL.

This clonotype has a count of ten or more. The chain has TRBV29-1 and TRBJ1-2; the D gene is possibly TRBD1 (5 bases). This CDR3 region has 15 residues. Germline CDR1 SQVTM, CDR2 ANQGSEA. Trimming stripped 0 bases from V and 3 bases from J, with 14 bases between. CDR3: CSVEDSGTLDYGYTF. Written as DNA, the CDR3 is TGCAGCGTTGAAGATTCGGGGACCCTAGACTATGGCTACACCTTC.

This clonotype has just a few counts. The J gene is TRBJ1-3, the V gene TRBV14, with D uncertain. V lost 4 bases to trimming and J lost 2 bases, with 9 bases between them. Germline loops: CDR1 SGHDN, CDR2 FVKESK. The CDR3 is 14 amino acids. As DNA, the CDR3 is TGTGCCAGCAGCCGTGGCAATACTGGAAACACCATATATTTT. This encodes CASSRGNTGNTIYF.

This clonotype was seen at least ten times. The V call is TRBV5-1, the J call TRBJ2-3; 8 bases match TRBD2. This CDR3 spans 12 amino acids. J lost 6 bases, V lost 4 bases, and 1 base had no gene match. Germline V gene lookup returns CDR1 SGHRS and CDR2 YFSETQ. CDR3 loop: CASSERGDTQYF. The CDR3 region has the DNA TGCGCCAGCAGCGAGCGGGGGGATACGCAGTATTTT.

This clonotype was seen a handful of times. The chain combines TRBV27 with TRBJ1-1; possibly TRBD1 for D (5 bases). CDR1 and CDR2 (germline): MNHEY, SMNVEV (reference sequence). The V end was cut by 0 bases, the J end by 8 bases, with 16 bases between. This CDR3 region has 15 residues. The CDR3 sequence is CASSLSGGARREAFF. The CDR3 region has the DNA TGTGCCAGCAGTTTATCCGGAGGGGCGAGGAGAGAAGCTTTCTTT.

The table lists this clonotype with a few counts. In nucleotides, the CDR3 is TGTGCCTGGAGCCTAGGGATTTCTGGGGCCAACGTCCTGACTTTC. It encodes CAWSLGISGANVLTF. This rearrangement joins TRBV30 to TRBJ2-6; no reliable D call. This CDR3 is 15 amino acids long. V lost 3 bases to trimming and J lost 1 base, with 10 bases between them. From germline, CDR1 is GTSNPN and CDR2 SVGIG (reference sequence). The full variable domain, in which reference TRBV30 and TRBJ2-6 provide the parts outside the CDR3, is SQTIHQWPATLVQPVGSPLSLECTVEGTSNPNLYWYRQAAGRGLQLLFYSVGIGQISSEVPQNLSASRPQDRQFILSSKKLLLSDSGFYLCAWSLGISGANVLTFGAGSRLTVL.

This clonotype was picked up many times. The CDR3 spells CASSPGFGEGYTF. CDR3 sequence (DNA): TGTGCCAGCTCTCCCGGTTTTGGGGAGGGCTACACCTTC. The rearrangement uses TRBV18 and TRBJ1-2, with unresolved D. V lost 6 bases and J lost 8, with 16 bases in between. The germline V gene has CDR1 KGHSH and CDR2 LQKENI. The CDR3 covers 13 residues.

This clonotype was detected a few times. The chain recombines TRBV29-1 with TRBJ1-1, with D possibly TRBD1 on 5 matching bases. The CDR3 is 14 amino acids. Trimming took off 5 bases at V and 4 bases at J, with 17 bases between the two ends. CDR1 and CDR2 from the germline V gene are SQVTM and ANQGSEA. The CDR3 sequence: CSVRRGAGSTEAFF. The DNA for the CDR3 is TGCAGCGTTCGGAGAGGGGCAGGGAGCACTGAAGCTTTCTTT.

This chain uses TRBV7-6 with TRBJ1-1; no firm D call. Germline V lookup: CDR1 SGHVS, CDR2 FNYEAQ. Trimming stripped 3 bases from V and 0 bases from J, with 8 bases between. This CDR3 has 14 amino acids. The CDR3 sequence is CASSFDNLNTEAFF. The CDR3 DNA is TGTGCCAGCAGCTTCGACAACTTGAACACTGAAGCTTTCTTT. The full variable domain, with the rest looked up from reference TRBV7-6 and TRBJ1-1, is GAGVSQSPRYKVTKRGQDVALRCDPISGHVSLYWYRQALGQGPEFLTYFNYEAQQDKSGLPNDRFSAERPEGSISTLTIQRTEQRDSAMYRCASSFDNLNTEAFFGQGTRLTVV.

This clonotype was observed many times. The chain uses TRBV6-2 or TRBV6-3 and TRBJ2-3; 8 positions match TRBD1. CDR1 and CDR2 (germline): MNHEY, SVGEGT. Trimming cost V 2 bases and J 2 bases; bases outside gene matches: 12. This CDR3 comprises 18 residues. The CDR3 region is CASSYTPGTGAHTDTQYF. The CDR3 DNA is TGTGCCAGCAGTTACACCCCCGGGACAGGAGCTCACACAGATACGCAGTATTTT.

This clonotype was seen at least ten times. J is TRBJ2-5 and V is TRBV7-6, with TRBD2 matching 8 bases. Germline V gene lookup returns CDR1 SGHVS and CDR2 FNYEAQ. This CDR3 has 15 amino acids. Unmatched junction bases numbered 7, after V lost 5 bases and J lost 2 bases. The DNA of the CDR3 is TGTGCCAGCAGCCTGTCCAGCGGGGGTCAAGAGACCCAGTACTTC. Its protein product is CASSLSSGGQETQYF. Supplemented by reference TRBV7-6 and TRBJ2-5, the full variable domain reads GAGVSQSPRYKVTKRGQDVALRCDPISGHVSLYWYRQALGQGPEFLTYFNYEAQQDKSGLPNDRFSAERPEGSISTLTIQRTEQRDSAMYRCASSLSSGGQETQYFGPGTRLLVL.

The table lists this clonotype with many counts. V and J are TRBV6-5 and TRBJ2-3; D unresolved. Trimming took off 2 bases at V and 0 bases at J, with 9 bases between the two ends. CDR1 is MNHEY and CDR2 is SVGAGI in the germline V gene. This CDR3 is 15 amino acids long. CDR3 sequence reads: CASSYDRRSTDTQYF. The DNA of the CDR3 is TGTGCCAGCAGTTACGACCGCCGTAGCACAGATACGCAGTATTTT.

This chain uses TRBV29-1 with TRBJ2-2, with 8 bases aligning to TRBD2. Trimming removed 7 bases from V and 5 bases from J; junction bases left unmatched: 6. CDR3 length: 13 amino acids. CDR1 is SQVTM, CDR2 ANQGSEA, per germline. CDR3 nucleotide sequence: TGCAGCGCCATTGCGGGGGGAACCGGGGAGCTGTTTTTT. It is translated as CSAIAGGTGELFF.

This clonotype appeared many times. V gene TRBV12-3 or TRBV12-4 combines with J gene TRBJ1-5; the D is unclear. Trimming pared 5 bases from V and 5 bases from J, leaving 10 bases between. This CDR3 is built from 13 residues. The CDR3 protein is CASSPEVHQPQHF. CDR3 nucleotides: TGTGCCAGCAGTCCGGAGGTCCATCAGCCCCAGCATTTT.

The chain employs TRBV28 and TRBJ1-6; D is ambiguous. Trimming pared 6 bases from V and 0 bases from J, leaving 15 bases between. CDR1 is MDHEN, CDR2 SYDVKM, per germline. There are 17 residues in the CDR3. The CDR3 sequence is CASRSMTPFSYNSPLHF. CDR3 coding DNA: TGTGCCAGCAGGTCTATGACTCCTTTCTCCTATAATTCACCCCTCCACTTT.

This clonotype was counted a few times. The V gene is TRBV18, the J gene TRBJ2-7, with 8 bases aligning to TRBD2. J gave up 1 base and V 0 bases, and 5 bases lay outside the gene matches. CDR1 is KGHSH and CDR2 is LQKENI in the germline V gene. CDR3 length equals 16 residues. CDR3 amino acids: CASSPPGGGRSYEQYF. The DNA for the CDR3 is TGTGCCAGCTCACCACCGGGCGGGGGGAGATCCTACGAGCAGTACTTC.